This section outlines one T cell receptor beta chain sequence together with its context. Its antigen is still unknown. It was with 60 Vbeta and 13 Jbeta primers that the PCR ran. The assay was immunoSEQ multiplex PCR, and TCRdb's table has in-frame clones only and misses some. Of about 170,000 clones listed, about three quarters were seen once; the top ten hold over 2.5%. The data were taken from a study of cytomegalovirus exposure and HLA in healthy donors. Broader study findings: Sequence variants that were highly shared formed a cluster that was likely a sequencing artifact. The study recorded 160 or so TCR beta chains that were cytomegalovirus-associated. In a later analysis, compared with equally common non-associated chains, HLA-associated beta chains were more expanded.

CDR1 is SGHTA and CDR2 is FQGNSA in the germline V gene. CDR3 size: 16 residues. Trimming took 5 bases from V and 2 from J; bases not matched to a gene: 8. The sample taken for sequencing was PBMCs. The TCR was taken from a female donor in good health and CMV-seronegative. The chain uses TRBV7-2 and TRBJ2-3, with 9 bases identical to TRBD2. The CDR3 loop is CASSKGRGGATDTQYF. CDR3 DNA sequence: TGTGCCAGCAGCAAAGGGCGCGGGGGGGCCACAGATACGCAGTATTTT.